A single T cell receptor beta chain is shown here with its context. TCRdb independently ran MiXCR on the reads; one entry per CDR3 protein. The sample has about 740,000 distinct CDR3 sequences, about 40% seen once. This sample stems from a study of T cell repertoires in cytomegalovirus infection. V was cut by 6 bases and J by 6 bases, with 15 bases left in between. Germline V gene data show CDR1 as MNHEY and CDR2 as SVGEGT. CDR3 size: 14 residues. The chain uses TRBV6-2 or TRBV6-3 and TRBJ2-4; either TRBD1 or TRBD2 may fit D (5 bases each). The receptor comes from a human donor in good health (CMV status not recorded). Some clones in this sample may be carry-over from other donors' samples. Sequencing was done on a sample of PBMCs. CDR3 DNA sequence: TGTGCCAGCAGACCCGCCGGGACCAGAAACATTCAGTACTTC. This sequence encodes CASRPAGTRNIQYF.